The 3 T cell receptor beta chains below come from one sample, sequenced in a study of T cells in Graves' hyperthyroidism and ophthalmopathy. RNA transcripts provided the source from which TCR beta CDR3 regions were amplified. The HTBI set primed first-round TCR CDR3 RT-PCR. A single record per CDR3 protein comes from TCRdb applying MiXCR to the multiplex PCR reads. The sample lists 350,000 to 400,000 distinct CDR3 sequences; about 15% were seen once. Sequencing was performed on blood. Receptor source: a woman between 25 and 40 years old with Graves' hyperthyroidism.

This clonotype was detected a few times. The chain uses TRBV5-1 and TRBJ2-1; no definite D call. Germline V gene sequence: CDR1 SGHRS, CDR2 YFSETQ. The CDR3 has 15 residues. V was shortened by 1 base and J by 6 bases, with 14 bases between the two germline ends. The CDR3 loop is CASSLSPGTVNEQFF. DNA of the CDR3: TGCGCCAGCAGCTTGTCGCCAGGAACGGTCAATGAGCAGTTCTTC. Complete variable domain (other parts from reference TRBV5-1 and TRBJ2-1): KAGVTQTPRYLIKTRGQQVTLSCSPISGHRSVSWYQQTPGQGLQFLFEYFSETQRNKGNFPGRFSGRQFSNSRSEMNVSTLELGDSALYLCASSLSPGTVNEQFFGPGTRLTVL.

This clonotype has ten or more counts. This CDR3 reads CASPPPPGQGVWGKEAFF. The CDR3 coding sequence is TGTGCCAGCCCACCTCCACCGGGACAGGGGGTGTGGGGAAAGGAAGCTTTCTTT. This rearrangement joins TRBV28 to TRBJ1-1, with 11 positions matching TRBD1. V lost 8 bases and J lost 8; bases outside the gene matches: 22. This CDR3 region has 18 residues. Germline loops: CDR1 MDHEN, CDR2 SYDVKM.

The chain has TRBV20-1 and TRBJ2-2; 9 bases line up with TRBD2. This CDR3 is built from 14 residues. J gave up 5 bases and V 6 bases, and 7 bases lay outside the gene matches. Germline CDR1 is DFQATT and CDR2 is SNEGSKA (reference sequence). This chain's CDR3 is CSAATSGPTGELFF. The CDR3, as DNA: TGCAGTGCGGCGACTAGCGGACCTACCGGGGAGCTGTTTTTT.